This TCR beta chain was recovered during a study of graft-versus-host responses after intestinal transplantation. Overall study context: Induction using anti-thymocyte globulin, followed by tacrolimus and steroids for 2 to 4 years, was given to all recipients. Study-level findings and limits: GvH clonotypes were identified within recipient marrow, with a subset emerging first in ileum or blood.

Sequencing was performed with immunoSEQ multiplex PCR; in TCRdb, only in-frame clones are kept and a portion is missing. This table holds around 130,000 clones, more than 90% found once. In this sample, this clone turned up a few times. The antigen is unknown. This specimen includes other DNA sequences encoding the same CDR3. Germline assignment: CDR1 KGHSH and CDR2 LQKENI. The CDR3 is 13 residues long. Trimming at V came to 3 bases and at J to 3 bases, leaving 0 bases not matched to a gene. The sample consisted of unstimulated CD4+ T cells sorted from spleen or lymph node cells, taken before intestinal transplant. The J gene is TRBJ1-2, the V gene TRBV18; 8 bases fit TRBD1. This clonotype was obtained from a human donor who received an intestinal transplant. The CDR3 reads CASSPDRDYGYTF. Here the CDR3 DNA reads TGTGCCAGCTCACCGGACAGGGACTATGGCTACACCTTC. Together with reference TRBV18 and TRBJ1-2, the CDR3 gives the full variable domain: NAGVMQNPRHLVRRRGQEARLRCSPMKGHSHVYWYRQLPEEGLKFMVYLQKENIIDESGMPKERFSAEFPKEGPSILRIQQVVRGDSAAYFCASSPDRDYGYTFGSGTRLTVV.